This TCR beta chain came from a study of Ad26.COV2.S vaccination and SARS-CoV-2 variants. Produced via immunoSEQ multiplex PCR; TCRdb's table is partial and in-frame only. Of some 180,000 clones listed, approximately 90% are singletons. This clone turned up a few times. Its antigen is not known. Points from the study as a whole: Analytic work on TCR breadth and depth might have understated the full extent of total T cell responses. Researchers reported similar non-spike TCR breadth in vaccine and placebo recipients. It was reported that spike-specific CD8+ and CD4+ T cell responses were substantially broad after vaccination.

In germline, CDR1 is SGDLS, CDR2 YYNGEE. V was pared by 4 bases and J by 4 bases, with 18 bases between. This CDR3 has 15 amino acids. This sequence joins TRBV9 and TRBJ2-7, with a possible D match to TRBD2 (6 bases). Source: peripheral blood, taken after recovery from COVID-19. The TCR originated in a human donor who had recovered from COVID-19. The DNA of the CDR3 is TGTGCCAGCAGCCCCCGGAGGGCCAAGGCTTACGAGCAGTACTTC. This translates into CASSPRRAKAYEQYF.